The source of this TCR beta chain is a study of cytomegalovirus exposure and HLA in healthy donors. It was with 60 Vbeta and 13 Jbeta primers that the PCR ran. Assay: immunoSEQ multiplex PCR; the TCRdb copy retains only in-frame clones and omits some. The sample contains 130,000 or so clones, approximately 89% of which appear only once. This clone has a single count. With 3 bases clipped from V and 1 base from J, the junction kept 6 bases outside the gene matches. Germline V lookup: CDR1 LNHNV, CDR2 YYDKDF (reference sequence). The CDR3 is 16 amino acids. The sequencing input was PBMCs. The receptor was derived from a woman in her 30s in good health and CMV-seropositive. The rearrangement links TRBV15 to TRBJ1-5, with 7 positions matching TRBD1. The CDR3 here is CATSSPLGQSNQPQHF. In nucleotides, the CDR3 is TGTGCCACCAGCAGCCCTTTGGGACAGAGCAATCAGCCCCAGCATTTT.